The 30 T cell receptor beta chains below all came from one sample that was sequenced in a study of neurological immune-mediated disorders. TCRdb re-analysed the 5' RACE reads in MiXCR, keeping a single row per CDR3 protein. The profile shows some 95,000 distinct CDR3 sequences, around 3.3% of them singletons. Sequences were obtained from PBMCs. The source of these receptors is a woman in her late teens or twenties with multiple sclerosis.

This clonotype has at least ten counts. The CDR3 bases are TGTGCCAGCAGCTCCGGGACTAGCGGGACCATAGAGACCCAGTACTTC. Translation gives CASSSGTSGTIETQYF. The chain uses TRBV7-8 and TRBJ2-5; the match to TRBD2 covers 13 bases. Germline assignment: CDR1 SGHVS and CDR2 FQNEAQ. Losses at the gene ends were 4 bases for V and 4 bases for J; bases not matched to a gene: 6. This CDR3 spans 16 amino acids.

This clonotype was detected ten times or more. The gene calls are TRBV18 and TRBJ1-4; TRBD1 aligns across 8 bases. The germline V gene has CDR1 KGHSH and CDR2 LQKENI. V lost 1 base to trimming and J lost 10 bases; unmatched junction nucleotides: 8. The CDR3 runs to 15 residues. Written as DNA, the CDR3 is TGTGCCAGCTCACCACTGACCGGGACAGGCGTAAAACTGTTTTTT. It yields the protein CASSPLTGTGVKLFF.

This chain joins TRBV6-6 and TRBJ1-5, with D hard to call. Between the trimmed V and J ends, which lost 5 bases and 0 bases, there was a span of 11 bases. Germline V CDR1 and CDR2: MNHNY, SVGAGI (reference sequence). The CDR3 loop spans 15 amino acids. CDR3: CASSPRINSNQPQHF. Here the CDR3 DNA reads TGTGCCAGCAGTCCGAGAATCAATAGCAATCAGCCCCAGCATTTT.

This clonotype came up many times. V gene TRBV12-3 or TRBV12-4 combines with J gene TRBJ2-3; D not resolved. This CDR3 is built from 13 residues. Trimming shortened V by 6 bases and J by 1 base, and 8 bases separated the two germline ends. As DNA, the CDR3 is TGTGCCAGCAGGCCAACTGGCACAGATACGCAGTATTTT. Encoded protein: CASRPTGTDTQYF.

In its sample, this clonotype was seen many times. This chain uses TRBV11-2 with TRBJ2-5; TRBD1 is a possible D gene (8 bases). V shed 5 bases and J shed 4 bases, with 17 bases lying between them. Germline CDR1 reads SGHAT; CDR2 reads FQNNGV. CDR3 size: 15 residues. In DNA form, the CDR3 reads TGTGCCAGCAGCCACAGGGGGGGGAGGGTAGAGACCCAGTACTTC. Amino acids: CASSHRGGRVETQYF.

This clonotype was counted many times. V is TRBV10-2 and J is TRBJ2-5; 10 bases fit TRBD2. The V segment lost 10 bases and the J segment 5 bases; nucleotides outside the gene matches: 10. The germline V gene encodes CDR1 WSHSY and CDR2 SAAADI. The CDR3 spans 14 residues. CDR3 nucleotides: TGCGCCACCGGGAGCGGGGGGGCCGTTGAGACCCAGTACTTC. It yields the protein CATGSGGAVETQYF.

This clonotype occurred many times. The gene calls are TRBV20-1 and TRBJ2-1; no clear D. Germline V gives CDR1 DFQATT, CDR2 SNEGSKA (reference sequence). The CDR3 has 14 residues. Trimming shortened V by 4 bases and J by 6 bases, and 16 bases separated the two germline ends. CDR3 sequence reads: CSATRARSLNEQFF. The CDR3 nucleotides are TGCAGTGCTACAAGGGCCCGGTCGCTCAATGAGCAGTTCTTC.

Many counts were recorded for this clonotype. The chain carries TRBV10-3 and TRBJ2-1, with D unclear. The germline V and J ends were trimmed by 0 bases and 5 bases, with 5 bases remaining between them. Germline V gene data show CDR1 as ENHRY and CDR2 as SYGVKD. There are 13 residues in the CDR3. The CDR3 loop reads CAISESMDNEQFF. The CDR3 DNA reads TGTGCCATCAGTGAGTCGATGGACAATGAGCAGTTCTTC.

This clonotype was picked up many times. The gene calls are TRBV12-3 or TRBV12-4 and TRBJ1-4; 12 bases fit TRBD1. V shed 2 bases and J 4 bases; nucleotides not matched to a gene: 8. The CDR3 sequence is 18 residues long. The CDR3 sequence: CASSLLGGTGGFNEKLFF. CDR3 DNA sequence: TGTGCCAGCAGTTTACTGGGAGGGACAGGGGGCTTTAATGAAAAACTGTTTTTT.

The table lists this clonotype with a few counts. A much larger clone is a single base away; this may be a read error. The CDR3 spells CSVDTGVNGELFF. CDR3 DNA sequence: TGCAGCGTTGACACAGGGGTCAACGGGGAGCTGTTTTTT. The chain links TRBV29-1 to TRBJ2-2; 7 nucleotides match TRBD1. V shed 3 bases and J 7 bases; nucleotides not matched to a gene: 5. CDR3 length: 13 residues. Germline loops: CDR1 SQVTM, CDR2 ANQGSEA.

This clonotype was counted many times. The V gene is TRBV10-3, the J gene TRBJ2-2; D not certain. The CDR3 extends over 15 amino acids. Trimming pared 0 bases from V and 4 bases from J, leaving 9 bases between. Germline V lookup: CDR1 ENHRY, CDR2 SYGVKD. The CDR3 region is CAISESIGPTGELFF. CDR3 nucleotides: TGTGCCATCAGTGAGTCGATCGGGCCCACCGGGGAGCTGTTTTTT.

This clonotype was found many times. The DNA of the CDR3 is TGTGCCACCAGCAGACGACAGGGGAGCACTGAAGCTTTCTTT. Translating it yields CATSRRQGSTEAFF. The rearrangement links TRBV15 to TRBJ1-1; TRBD1 matches 8 bases. This CDR3 region has 14 residues. With 2 bases clipped from V and 4 bases from J, the junction kept 3 bases outside the gene matches. Germline V lookup: CDR1 LNHNV, CDR2 YYDKDF (reference sequence).

This clonotype was seen a handful of times. A single base separates this from a much larger clone, so it may be a read error. This rearrangement joins TRBV5-5 to TRBJ1-2; 10 bases agree with TRBD1. The J segment lost 4 bases and the V segment lost 9 bases, leaving 15 bases of the junction unmatched. This CDR3 contains 16 residues. The germline V gene has CDR1 SGHKS and CDR2 YYEKEE (reference sequence). In DNA form, the CDR3 reads TGTGCCAACAGTCATCCCCCCAGGGACAGGGGCTATGGCTACACCTTC. Translated: CANSHPPRDRGYGYTF.

This clonotype was seen ten or more times. The chain joins TRBV11-2 to TRBJ2-7; 7 bases are shared with TRBD1. After removal of 5 bases from V and 4 bases from J, the junction contained 8 bases not matched to a gene. CDR1 and CDR2 (germline): SGHAT, FQNNGV. The CDR3 spans 14 residues. CDR3 sequence: CASSTSTGIYEQYF. The CDR3 DNA is TGTGCCAGCAGCACCTCGACAGGGATTTACGAGCAGTACTTC. Complete variable domain (other parts from reference TRBV11-2 and TRBJ2-7): EAGVAQSPRYKIIEKRQSVAFWCNPISGHATLYWYQQILGQGPKLLIQFQNNGVVDDSQLPKDRFSAERLKGVDSTLKIQPAKLEDSAVYLCASSTSTGIYEQYFGPGTRLTVT.

This clonotype has a count of ten or more. V is TRBV10-3 and J is TRBJ1-2, with 8 bases matching TRBD1. CDR3 length equals 17 residues. Trimming took 7 bases from V and 2 from J; bases not matched to a gene: 15. Germline V gene lookup returns CDR1 ENHRY and CDR2 SYGVKD. CDR3 nucleotides: TGTGCCATCACTCCAGGGGGCCCCAACTCCGGAAACTATGGCTACACCTTC. This encodes CAITPGGPNSGNYGYTF.

This clonotype was detected ten times or more. The J gene is TRBJ2-2, the V gene TRBV15, with a possible D match to TRBD1 (6 bases). Germline CDR1 reads LNHNV; CDR2 reads YYDKDF (reference sequence). The CDR3 contains 15 residues. Trimming pared 5 bases from V and 4 bases from J, leaving 14 bases between. CDR3 sequence reads: CATSSGAGATGELFF. Here the CDR3 DNA reads TGTGCCACCAGCTCTGGGGCAGGGGCCACCGGGGAGCTGTTTTTT.

This clonotype was counted ten times or more. The CDR3 region is CAIGGQNSGNTIYF. The CDR3 nucleotides read TGTGCCATCGGTGGGCAGAACTCTGGAAACACCATATATTTT. The chain employs TRBV10-3 and TRBJ1-3; D gene uncertain. This CDR3 has 14 amino acids. V gave up 8 bases and J gave up 0 bases, with 11 bases separating them. Germline lookup yields CDR1 ENHRY and CDR2 SYGVKD.

This clonotype has a count of ten or more. J is TRBJ2-1 and V is TRBV12-3 or TRBV12-4; D remains ambiguous. There are 12 residues in the CDR3. V dropped 5 bases and J dropped 4 bases, with 6 bases sitting between them. The CDR3 nucleotides read TGTGCCAGCAGTGGTAGTTACAATGAGCAGTTCTTC. Its protein product is CASSGSYNEQFF.

Ten or more counts support this clonotype. The J gene is TRBJ2-7, the V gene TRBV5-1; D might be TRBD1 or TRBD2, each matching 5 bases. With 4 bases removed from V and 4 bases from J, the gap between germline ends came to 18 bases. The CDR3 loop spans 15 amino acids. Germline V gene lookup returns CDR1 SGHRS and CDR2 YFSETQ. CDR3 nucleotides: TGCGCCAGCAGCCCGGGGCCCTACGGCCTTTACGAGCAGTACTTC. Translating it yields CASSPGPYGLYEQYF.

The table lists this clonotype with a few counts. The J gene is TRBJ2-1, the V gene TRBV11-2, with 9 bases that match TRBD2. CDR1 is SGHAT and CDR2 is FQNNGV in the germline V gene. The CDR3 sequence is 18 residues long. V lost 1 base and J lost 7; bases outside the gene matches: 14. The CDR3 sequence: CASSLGGLWRGGTNEQFF. The CDR3 DNA follows: TGTGCCAGCAGCTTAGGTGGGCTGTGGCGGGGGGGAACGAATGAGCAGTTCTTC.

This clonotype came up many times. The chain joins TRBV29-1 to TRBJ2-1; 13 bases fit TRBD2. The CDR3 has 15 amino acids. V lost 7 bases and J lost 3; bases outside the gene matches: 6. CDR1 and CDR2 (germline): SQVTM, ANQGSEA. CDR3 residues: CSAGLAGDNYNEQFF. CDR3 in DNA: TGCAGCGCAGGACTAGCGGGAGATAACTACAATGAGCAGTTCTTC.

This clonotype has a count of ten or more. This rearrangement joins TRBV20-1 to TRBJ2-7; no firm D call. V lost 6 bases and J 0 bases, leaving 12 bases between the germline ends. This CDR3 is built from 13 residues. CDR1 DFQATT and CDR2 SNEGSKA come from the germline V gene (reference sequence). The CDR3 loop is CSARTAGSYEQYF. The DNA for the CDR3 is TGCAGTGCAAGGACGGCCGGCTCCTACGAGCAGTACTTC.

The table lists this clonotype with many counts. The J gene is TRBJ2-3, the V gene TRBV7-2; 7 bases are a match to TRBD2. The germline V gene encodes CDR1 SGHTA and CDR2 FQGNSA. V shed 6 bases, J shed 5 bases, and the junction held 8 bases outside the gene matches. The CDR3 length is 14 residues. CDR3 sequence reads: CASSSQAGEDTQYF. The CDR3 DNA reads as TGTGCCAGCAGTTCTCAGGCGGGAGAAGATACGCAGTATTTT.

This clonotype was counted at least ten times. V is TRBV4-3 and J is TRBJ2-1, with D maybe TRBD1 (6 bases). Deletions cut 1 base from V and 4 bases from J, with 8 bases between. The germline gives CDR1 LGHNA, CDR2 YSLEER. The CDR3 has 14 amino acids. The CDR3 region is CASSQGTVYNEQFF. CDR3 nucleotide sequence: TGCGCCAGCAGCCAAGGGACAGTGTACAATGAGCAGTTCTTC.

This clonotype was detected many times. V gene TRBV20-1 combines with J gene TRBJ2-4; unclear D gene. Germline V CDR1 and CDR2: DFQATT, SNEGSKA (reference sequence). Trimming pared 3 bases from V and 9 bases from J, leaving 9 bases between. The CDR3 is 11 residues long. The CDR3 DNA is TGCAGTGCTAGTCTAGTGGGCATTCAGTACTTC. Amino acids: CSASLVGIQYF.

This clonotype was counted only a few times. Here the CDR3 reads CASSLMRDTEAFF. The DNA for the CDR3 is TGTGCCAGCAGCTTAATGCGAGACACTGAAGCTTTCTTT. V is TRBV11-3 and J is TRBJ1-1, with D unclear. CDR1 and CDR2 (germline): SGHNT, YENEEA. Deletions cut 2 bases from V and 3 bases from J, with 7 bases between. The CDR3 has 13 amino acids.

The rearrangement links TRBV6-5 to TRBJ1-3; D perhaps matches TRBD1 (6 bases). V lost 0 bases and J 3 bases, leaving 15 bases between the germline ends. This CDR3 contains 17 residues. The V gene's germline CDR1 is MNHEY and CDR2 SVGAGI. CDR3 sequence reads: CASSYSSTGPIGNTIYF. The DNA of the CDR3 is TGTGCCAGCAGTTACTCTTCTACAGGGCCCATTGGAAACACCATATATTTT.

This clonotype was detected ten times or more. The chain joins TRBV14 to TRBJ1-1; D is ambiguous. The V end lost 2 bases, the J end lost 2 bases, and 6 bases lay between the germline ends. CDR1 and CDR2 from the germline V gene are SGHDN and FVKESK. The CDR3 has 13 amino acids. The CDR3: CASSQQFNTEAFF. As DNA, the CDR3 is TGTGCCAGCAGCCAACAATTTAACACTGAAGCTTTCTTT.

This clonotype was detected only a few times. The gene calls are TRBV20-1 and TRBJ1-1, with D possibly being TRBD1 (5 bases). V was cut by 3 bases and J by 3 bases, with 35 bases left in between. Germline values: CDR1 DFQATT, CDR2 SNEGSKA (reference sequence). The CDR3 is 21 amino acids. The CDR3 loop is CSASANGARSPSQRWDTEAFF. In DNA, the CDR3 is TGCAGTGCTAGTGCTAACGGGGCGCGGTCCCCTTCCCAGAGATGGGACACTGAAGCTTTCTTT.

This clonotype occurred many times. This chain connects TRBV12-3 or TRBV12-4 to TRBJ1-1; D remains ambiguous. There are 12 residues in the CDR3. V gave up 2 bases and J gave up 1 base, with 2 bases separating them. Here the CDR3 reads CASSLRNTEAFF. For the CDR3, the DNA is TGTGCCAGCAGTTTACGGAACACTGAAGCTTTCTTT.